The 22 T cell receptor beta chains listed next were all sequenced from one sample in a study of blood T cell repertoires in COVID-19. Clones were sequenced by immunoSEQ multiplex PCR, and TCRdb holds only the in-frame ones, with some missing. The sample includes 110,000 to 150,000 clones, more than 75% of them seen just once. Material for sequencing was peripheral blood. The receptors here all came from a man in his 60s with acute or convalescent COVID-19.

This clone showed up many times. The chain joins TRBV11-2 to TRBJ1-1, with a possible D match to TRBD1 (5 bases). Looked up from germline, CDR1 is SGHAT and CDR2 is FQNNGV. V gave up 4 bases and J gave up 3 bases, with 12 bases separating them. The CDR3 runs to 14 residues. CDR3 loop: CASSWGRSDTEAFF. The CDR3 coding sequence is TGTGCCAGCAGCTGGGGGAGGAGCGACACTGAAGCTTTCTTT.

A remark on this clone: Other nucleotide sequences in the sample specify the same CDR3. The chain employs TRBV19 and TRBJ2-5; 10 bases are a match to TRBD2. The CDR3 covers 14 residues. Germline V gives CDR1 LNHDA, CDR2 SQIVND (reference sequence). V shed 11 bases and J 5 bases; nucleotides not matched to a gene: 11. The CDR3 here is CASRSGRAEETQYF. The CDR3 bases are TGTGCCTCAAGAAGCGGGAGGGCCGAGGAGACCCAGTACTTC.

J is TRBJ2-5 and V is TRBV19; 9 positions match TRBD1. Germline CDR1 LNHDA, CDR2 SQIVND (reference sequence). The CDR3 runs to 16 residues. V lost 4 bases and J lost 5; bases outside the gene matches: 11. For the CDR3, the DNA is TGTGCCAGTAGTACAGGACAGGGGAGATTAGGGGAGACCCAGTACTTC. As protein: CASSTGQGRLGETQYF.

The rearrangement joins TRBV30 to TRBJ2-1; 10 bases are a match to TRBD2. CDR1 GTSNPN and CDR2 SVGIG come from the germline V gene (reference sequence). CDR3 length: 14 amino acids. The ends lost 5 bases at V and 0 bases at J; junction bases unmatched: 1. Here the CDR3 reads CAWVAGGSYNEQFF. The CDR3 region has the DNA TGTGCCTGGGTAGCGGGAGGCTCCTACAATGAGCAGTTCTTC.

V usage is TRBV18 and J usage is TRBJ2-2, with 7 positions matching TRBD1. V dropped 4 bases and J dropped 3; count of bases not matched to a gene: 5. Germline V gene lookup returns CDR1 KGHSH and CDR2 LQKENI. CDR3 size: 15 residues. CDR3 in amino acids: CASSRGTEDTGELFF. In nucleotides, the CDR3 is TGTGCCAGCTCACGGGGGACAGAGGACACCGGGGAGCTGTTTTTT.

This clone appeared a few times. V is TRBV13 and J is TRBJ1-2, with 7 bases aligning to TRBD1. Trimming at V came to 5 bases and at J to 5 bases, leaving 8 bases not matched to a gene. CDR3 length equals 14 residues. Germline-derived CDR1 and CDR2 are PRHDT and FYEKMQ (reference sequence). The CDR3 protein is CASSETGSGYGYTF. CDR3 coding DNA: TGTGCCAGCAGCGAGACAGGGTCCGGGTATGGCTACACCTTC.

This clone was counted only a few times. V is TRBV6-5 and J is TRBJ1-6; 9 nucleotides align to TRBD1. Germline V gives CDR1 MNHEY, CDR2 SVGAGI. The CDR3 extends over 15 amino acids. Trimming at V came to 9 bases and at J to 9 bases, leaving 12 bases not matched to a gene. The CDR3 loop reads CASCLGTGYASPLHF. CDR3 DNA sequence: TGTGCCAGTTGCCTCGGGACAGGGTACGCTTCACCCCTCCACTTT.

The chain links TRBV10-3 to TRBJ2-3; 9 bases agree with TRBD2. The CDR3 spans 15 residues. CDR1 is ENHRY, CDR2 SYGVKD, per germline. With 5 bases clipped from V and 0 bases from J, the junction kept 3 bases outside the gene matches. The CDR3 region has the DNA TGTGCCATCAGTTCCGGGACTAGCAGCACAGATACGCAGTATTTT. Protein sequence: CAISSGTSSTDTQYF.

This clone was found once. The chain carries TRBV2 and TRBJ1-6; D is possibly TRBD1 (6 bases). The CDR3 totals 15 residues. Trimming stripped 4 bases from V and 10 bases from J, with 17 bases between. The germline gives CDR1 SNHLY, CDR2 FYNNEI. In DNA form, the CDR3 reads TGTGCCAGCAGTGCGACCGACCCCAGGGGCTCACCCCTCCACTTT. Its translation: CASSATDPRGSPLHF.

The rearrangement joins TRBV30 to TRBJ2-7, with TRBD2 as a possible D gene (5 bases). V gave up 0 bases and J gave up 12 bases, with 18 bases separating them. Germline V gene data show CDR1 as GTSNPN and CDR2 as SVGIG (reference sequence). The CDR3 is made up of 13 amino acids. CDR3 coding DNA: TGTGCCTGGAGTGTTTCGGAGGCAGGCCCTTGGTACTTC. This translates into CAWSVSEAGPWYF.

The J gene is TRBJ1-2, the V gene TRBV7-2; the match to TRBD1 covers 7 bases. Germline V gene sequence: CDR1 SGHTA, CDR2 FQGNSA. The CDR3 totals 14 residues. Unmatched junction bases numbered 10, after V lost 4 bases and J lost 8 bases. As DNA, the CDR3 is TGTGCCAGCAGCTCGCACAGGGGACGTGAGGGCTACACCTTC. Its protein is CASSSHRGREGYTF.

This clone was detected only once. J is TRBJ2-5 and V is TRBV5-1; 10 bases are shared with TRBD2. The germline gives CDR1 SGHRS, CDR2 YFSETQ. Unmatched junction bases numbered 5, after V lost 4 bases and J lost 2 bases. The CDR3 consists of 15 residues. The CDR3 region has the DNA TGCGCCAGCAGCGTGAGGACTAGCGGACAAGAGACCCAGTACTTC. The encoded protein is CASSVRTSGQETQYF. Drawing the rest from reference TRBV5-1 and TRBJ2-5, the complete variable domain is KAGVTQTPRYLIKTRGQQVTLSCSPISGHRSVSWYQQTPGQGLQFLFEYFSETQRNKGNFPGRFSGRQFSNSRSEMNVSTLELGDSALYLCASSVRTSGQETQYFGPGTRLLVL.

CDR3 sequence reads: CASSQENLAGGPGDTQYF. For the CDR3, the DNA is TGTGCCAGCAGCCAAGAAAACTTAGCGGGAGGGCCAGGGGATACGCAGTATTTT. This rearrangement joins TRBV4-2 to TRBJ2-3; 11 bases agree with TRBD2. The germline V gene has CDR1 LGHNA and CDR2 YNFKEQ. With V trimmed by 0 bases and J by 6 bases, 11 bases remained unmatched. This CDR3 is built from 18 residues.

CDR3 DNA: TGCGCCAGCAGCCTCAATTCACAGGGGATCATAAATGAAAAACTGTTTTTT. It yields the protein CASSLNSQGIINEKLFF. V is TRBV4-1 and J is TRBJ1-4; the match to TRBD1 covers 7 bases. Germline CDR1 reads MGHRA; CDR2 reads YSYEKL. The CDR3 covers 17 residues. V gave up 4 bases and J gave up 5 bases; unmatched junction bases: 13.

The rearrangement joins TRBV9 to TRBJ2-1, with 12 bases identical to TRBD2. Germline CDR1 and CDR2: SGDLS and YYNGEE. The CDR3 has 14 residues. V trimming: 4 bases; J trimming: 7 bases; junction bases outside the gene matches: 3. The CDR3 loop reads CASSPSGRGNEQFF. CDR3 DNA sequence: TGTGCCAGCAGCCCTAGCGGGAGGGGGAATGAGCAGTTCTTC. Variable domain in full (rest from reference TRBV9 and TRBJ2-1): DSGVTQTPKHLITATGQRVTLRCSPRSGDLSVYWYQQSLDQGLQFLIQYYNGEERAKGNILERFSAQQFPDLHSELNLSSLELGDSALYFCASSPSGRGNEQFFGPGTRLTVL.

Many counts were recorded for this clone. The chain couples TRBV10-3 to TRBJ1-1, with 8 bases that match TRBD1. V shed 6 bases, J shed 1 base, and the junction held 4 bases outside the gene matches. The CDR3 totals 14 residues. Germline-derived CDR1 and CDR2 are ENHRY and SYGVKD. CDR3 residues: CAIRTGTGNTEAFF. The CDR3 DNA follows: TGTGCCATCAGAACCGGGACAGGGAACACTGAAGCTTTCTTT.

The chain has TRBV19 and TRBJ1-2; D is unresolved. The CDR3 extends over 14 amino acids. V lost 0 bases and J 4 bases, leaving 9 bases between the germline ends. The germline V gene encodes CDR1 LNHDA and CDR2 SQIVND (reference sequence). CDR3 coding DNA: TGTGCCAGTAGTATAGATCATAGTTTCTATGGCTACACCTTC. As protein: CASSIDHSFYGYTF.

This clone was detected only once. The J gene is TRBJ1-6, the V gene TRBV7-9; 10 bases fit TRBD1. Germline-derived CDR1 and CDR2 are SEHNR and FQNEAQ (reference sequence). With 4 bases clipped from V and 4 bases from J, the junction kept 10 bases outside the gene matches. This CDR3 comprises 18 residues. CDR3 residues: CASSSDRGPGGYNSPLHF. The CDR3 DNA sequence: TGTGCCAGCAGCTCCGACAGGGGGCCCGGGGGGTATAATTCACCCCTCCACTTT.

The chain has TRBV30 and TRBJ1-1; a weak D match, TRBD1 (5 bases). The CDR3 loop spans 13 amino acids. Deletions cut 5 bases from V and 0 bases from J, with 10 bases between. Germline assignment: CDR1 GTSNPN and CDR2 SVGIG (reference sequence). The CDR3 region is CAWVGVMNTEAFF. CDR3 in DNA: TGTGCCTGGGTAGGGGTCATGAACACTGAAGCTTTCTTT.

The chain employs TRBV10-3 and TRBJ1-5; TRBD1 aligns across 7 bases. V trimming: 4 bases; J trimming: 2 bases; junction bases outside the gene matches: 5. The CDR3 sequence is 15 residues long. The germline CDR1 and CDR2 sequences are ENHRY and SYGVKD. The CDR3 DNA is TGTGCCATCAGTGGCGGGACAGTAGGCAATCAGCCCCAGCATTTT. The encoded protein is CAISGGTVGNQPQHF.

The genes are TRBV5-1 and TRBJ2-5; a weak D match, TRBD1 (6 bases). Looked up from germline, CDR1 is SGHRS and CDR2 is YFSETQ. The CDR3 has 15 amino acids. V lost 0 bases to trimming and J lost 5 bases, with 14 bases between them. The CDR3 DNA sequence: TGCGCCAGCAGCTTGGGTACAGGGTCAGTCGAGACCCAGTACTTC. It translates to CASSLGTGSVETQYF.

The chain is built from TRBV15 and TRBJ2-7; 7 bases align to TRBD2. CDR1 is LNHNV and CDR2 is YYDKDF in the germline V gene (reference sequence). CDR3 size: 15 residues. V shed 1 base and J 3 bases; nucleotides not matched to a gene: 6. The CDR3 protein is CATSRGLAVIYEQYF. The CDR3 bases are TGTGCCACCAGCAGAGGGCTAGCGGTAATCTACGAGCAGTACTTC.